The clone carrying this T cell receptor (beta chain) has more than one count but fewer than ten. The target antigen is unknown. This sample was taken from a study of T cells in narcolepsy. Overall study findings and caveats: Comparing one patient's CSF and blood CD4+ clonotypes highlighted HCRT- and TRIB2-specific autoreactive clonotypes. Autoreactive clonotypes reportedly recurred in blood of same and different patients, not controls.

V gave up 2 bases and J gave up 5 bases, with 13 bases separating them. CDR1 and CDR2 from the germline V gene are SEHNR and FQNEAQ (reference sequence). The CDR3 totals 14 residues. The table came from immunoSEQ multiplex PCR; TCRdb's copy has only in-frame clones and leaves some out. The profile shows tens of thousands of clones, over 75% of them singletons. The V call is TRBV7-9, the J call TRBJ2-7; D ambiguous. This clonotype was sampled from a human donor in good health. Source material: memory (CD45RA-) CD4+ T cells from blood. In nucleotides, the CDR3 is TGTGCCAGCAGCTTAATGTCAGGATTCAACGAGCAGTACTTC. Protein product: CASSLMSGFNEQYF.